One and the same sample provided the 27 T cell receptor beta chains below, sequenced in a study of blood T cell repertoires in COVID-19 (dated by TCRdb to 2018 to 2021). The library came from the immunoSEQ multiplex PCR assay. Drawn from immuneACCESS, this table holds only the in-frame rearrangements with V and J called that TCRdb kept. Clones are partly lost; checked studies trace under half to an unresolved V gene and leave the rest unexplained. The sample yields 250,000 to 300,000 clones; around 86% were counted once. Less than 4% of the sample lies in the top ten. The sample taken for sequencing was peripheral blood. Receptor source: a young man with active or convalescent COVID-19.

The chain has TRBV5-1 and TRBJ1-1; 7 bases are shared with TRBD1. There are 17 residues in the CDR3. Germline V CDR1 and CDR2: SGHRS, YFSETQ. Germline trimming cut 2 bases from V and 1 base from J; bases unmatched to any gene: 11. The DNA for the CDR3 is TGCGCCAGCAGCTTCAGGGTAGGGGGACAGCGGAACACTGAAGCTTTCTTT. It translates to CASSFRVGGQRNTEAFF. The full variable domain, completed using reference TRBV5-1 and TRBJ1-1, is KAGVTQTPRYLIKTRGQQVTLSCSPISGHRSVSWYQQTPGQGLQFLFEYFSETQRNKGNFPGRFSGRQFSNSRSEMNVSTLELGDSALYLCASSFRVGGQRNTEAFFGQGTRLTVV.

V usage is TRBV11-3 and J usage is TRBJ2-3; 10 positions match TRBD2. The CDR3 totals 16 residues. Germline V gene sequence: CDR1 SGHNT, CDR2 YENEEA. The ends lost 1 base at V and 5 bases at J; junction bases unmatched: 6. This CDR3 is CASSLGSSGGRDTQYF. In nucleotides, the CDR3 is TGTGCCAGCAGCTTAGGTTCTAGCGGGGGTAGAGATACGCAGTATTTT.

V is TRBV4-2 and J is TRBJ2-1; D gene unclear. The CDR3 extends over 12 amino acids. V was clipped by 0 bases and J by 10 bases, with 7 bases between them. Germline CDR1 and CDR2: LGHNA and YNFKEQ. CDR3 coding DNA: TGTGCCAGCAGCCAAGATCTAGAGGAGCAGTTCTTC. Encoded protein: CASSQDLEEQFF.

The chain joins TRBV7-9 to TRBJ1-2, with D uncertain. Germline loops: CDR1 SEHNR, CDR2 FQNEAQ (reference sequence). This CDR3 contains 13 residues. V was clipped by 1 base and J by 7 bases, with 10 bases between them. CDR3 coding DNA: TGTGCCAGCAGCTTAGGACGACTCAGTGGCTACACCTTC. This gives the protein CASSLGRLSGYTF.

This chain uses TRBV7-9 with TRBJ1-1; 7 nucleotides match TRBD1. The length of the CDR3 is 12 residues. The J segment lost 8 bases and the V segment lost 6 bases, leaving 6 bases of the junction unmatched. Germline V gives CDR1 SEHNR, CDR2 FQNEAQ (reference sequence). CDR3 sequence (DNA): TGTGCCAGCAGGAATCCGACAGGGGAAGCTTTCTTT. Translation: CASRNPTGEAFF.

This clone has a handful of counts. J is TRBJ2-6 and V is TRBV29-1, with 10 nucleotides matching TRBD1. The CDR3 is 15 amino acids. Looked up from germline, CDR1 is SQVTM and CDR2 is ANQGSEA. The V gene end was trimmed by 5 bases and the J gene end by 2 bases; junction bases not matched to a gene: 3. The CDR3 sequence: CSVQGQGTGANVLTF. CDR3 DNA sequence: TGCAGCGTTCAGGGACAGGGGACTGGGGCCAACGTCCTGACTTTC.

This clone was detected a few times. The CDR3 region is CASSYKGFSYNSPLHF. In DNA form, the CDR3 reads TGTGCCAGCAGTTACAAGGGGTTTTCCTATAATTCACCCCTCCACTTT. The J gene is TRBJ1-6, the V gene TRBV6-5; tentatively, D is TRBD1 (5 bases). The V end lost 2 bases, the J end lost 1 base, and 9 bases lay between the germline ends. The CDR3 spans 16 residues. Per the germline V gene, CDR1 is MNHEY and CDR2 is SVGAGI.

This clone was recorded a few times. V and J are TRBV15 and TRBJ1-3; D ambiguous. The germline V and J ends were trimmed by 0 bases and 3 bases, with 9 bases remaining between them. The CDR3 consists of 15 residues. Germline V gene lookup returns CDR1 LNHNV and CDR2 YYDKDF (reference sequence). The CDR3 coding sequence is TGTGCCACCAGCAGAGATGCGGGTCTTGGAAACACCATATATTTT. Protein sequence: CATSRDAGLGNTIYF.

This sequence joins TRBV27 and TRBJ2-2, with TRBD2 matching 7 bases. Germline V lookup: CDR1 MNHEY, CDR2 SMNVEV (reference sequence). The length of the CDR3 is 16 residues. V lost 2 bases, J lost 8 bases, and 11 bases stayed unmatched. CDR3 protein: CASSLEGGPLGGELFF. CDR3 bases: TGTGCCAGCAGTTTAGAGGGAGGGCCTCTAGGGGGGGAGCTGTTTTTT.

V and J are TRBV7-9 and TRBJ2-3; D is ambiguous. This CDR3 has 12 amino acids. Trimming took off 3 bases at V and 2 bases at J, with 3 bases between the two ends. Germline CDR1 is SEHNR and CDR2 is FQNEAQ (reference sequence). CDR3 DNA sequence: TGTGCCAGCAGCTTTATCACAGATACGCAGTATTTT. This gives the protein CASSFITDTQYF.

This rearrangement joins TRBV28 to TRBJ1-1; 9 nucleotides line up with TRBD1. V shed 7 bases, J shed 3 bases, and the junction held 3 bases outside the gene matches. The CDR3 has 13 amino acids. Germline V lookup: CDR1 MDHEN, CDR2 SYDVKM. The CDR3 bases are TGTGCCAGCATGCGGGACAGGGACACTGAAGCTTTCTTT. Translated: CASMRDRDTEAFF.

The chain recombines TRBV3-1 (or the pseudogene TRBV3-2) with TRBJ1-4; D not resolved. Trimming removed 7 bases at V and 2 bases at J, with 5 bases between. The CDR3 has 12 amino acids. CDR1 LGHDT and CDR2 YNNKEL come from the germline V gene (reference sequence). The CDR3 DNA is TGTGCCAGCACGTCGACTAATGAAAAACTGTTTTTT. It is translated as CASTSTNEKLFF.

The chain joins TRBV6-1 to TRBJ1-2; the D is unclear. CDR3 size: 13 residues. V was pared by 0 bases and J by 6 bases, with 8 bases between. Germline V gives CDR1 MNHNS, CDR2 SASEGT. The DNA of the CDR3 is TGTGCCAGCAGTGAAGCGTGGGAGGATGGCTACACCTTC. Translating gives CASSEAWEDGYTF.

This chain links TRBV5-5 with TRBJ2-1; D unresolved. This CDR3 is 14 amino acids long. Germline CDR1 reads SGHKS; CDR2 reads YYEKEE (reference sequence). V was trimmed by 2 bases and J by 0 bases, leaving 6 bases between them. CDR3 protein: CASSFSSSYNEQFF. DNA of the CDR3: TGTGCCAGCAGCTTCTCTAGCTCCTACAATGAGCAGTTCTTC.

CDR3 nucleotides: TGTGCCAGCAAGACAGGGGCCGAATCCTATAATTCACCCCTCCACTTT. It encodes CASKTGAESYNSPLHF. The J gene is TRBJ1-6, the V gene TRBV27, with 8 bases matching TRBD1. CDR3 size: 16 residues. V trimming: 7 bases; J trimming: 1 base; junction bases outside the gene matches: 6. Germline CDR1 MNHEY, CDR2 SMNVEV (reference sequence).

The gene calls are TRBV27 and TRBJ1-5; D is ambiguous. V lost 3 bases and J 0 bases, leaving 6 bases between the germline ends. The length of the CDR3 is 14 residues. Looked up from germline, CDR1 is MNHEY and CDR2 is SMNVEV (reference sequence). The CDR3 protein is CASSFYSSNQPQHF. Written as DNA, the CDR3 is TGTGCCAGCAGTTTTTATAGTAGCAATCAGCCCCAGCATTTT.

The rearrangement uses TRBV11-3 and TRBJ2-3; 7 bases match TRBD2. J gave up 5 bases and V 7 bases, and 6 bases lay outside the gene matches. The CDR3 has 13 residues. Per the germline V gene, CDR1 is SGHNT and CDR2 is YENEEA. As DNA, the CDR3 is TGTGCCAGCACTGGACTAGAGATAGATACGCAGTATTTT. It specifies CASTGLEIDTQYF.

In nucleotides, the CDR3 is TGTGCCAGCAGCTTAAACTTGGGGACAGGGGGTCGTGGGGAGCTGTTTTTT. It is translated as CASSLNLGTGGRGELFF. J is TRBJ2-2 and V is TRBV7-3; 11 nucleotides match TRBD1. Germline V gene data show CDR1 as SGHTA and CDR2 as FQGTGA. The V segment lost 1 base and the J segment 8 bases; nucleotides outside the gene matches: 9. The CDR3 length is 17 residues.

In DNA, the CDR3 is TGCGCCAGCAGCTTGGCCGGGCAGGGGTTCCAAGAGACCCAGTACTTC. Translation: CASSLAGQGFQETQYF. The V gene is TRBV5-1, the J gene TRBJ2-5, with D perhaps TRBD1 (6 bases). The germline V and J ends were trimmed by 0 bases and 1 base, with 13 bases remaining between them. Germline V gene lookup returns CDR1 SGHRS and CDR2 YFSETQ. The CDR3 contains 16 residues.

CDR3: CASSHSTGTGDYEQYF. In DNA, the CDR3 is TGTGCCAGCAGCCACTCGACCGGGACGGGAGACTACGAGCAGTACTTC. The V call is TRBV3-1 (or the pseudogene TRBV3-2), the J call TRBJ2-7; possibly TRBD2 for D (6 bases). Germline V CDR1 and CDR2: LGHDT, YNNKEL (reference sequence). Trimming cost V 3 bases and J 3 bases, with 18 bases left between them. The length of the CDR3 is 16 residues.

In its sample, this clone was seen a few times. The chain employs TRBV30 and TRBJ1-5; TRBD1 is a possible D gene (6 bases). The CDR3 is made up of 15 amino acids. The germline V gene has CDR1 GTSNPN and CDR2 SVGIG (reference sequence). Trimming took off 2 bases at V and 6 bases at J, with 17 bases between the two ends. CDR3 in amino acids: CAWSLKGGRGQPQHF. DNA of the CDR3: TGTGCCTGGAGTTTAAAAGGAGGCAGGGGTCAGCCCCAGCATTTT.

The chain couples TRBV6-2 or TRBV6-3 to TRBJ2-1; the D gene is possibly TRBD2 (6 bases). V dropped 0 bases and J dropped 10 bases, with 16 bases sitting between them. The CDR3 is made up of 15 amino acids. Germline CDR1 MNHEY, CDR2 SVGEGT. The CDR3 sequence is CASSYSKRVKREQFF. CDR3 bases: TGTGCCAGCAGTTACTCCAAGCGGGTTAAGAGGGAGCAGTTCTTC.

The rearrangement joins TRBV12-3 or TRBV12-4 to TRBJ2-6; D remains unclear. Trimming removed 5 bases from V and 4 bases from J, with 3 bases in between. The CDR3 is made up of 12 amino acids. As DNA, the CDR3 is TGTGCCAGCAGTCCGGGGGCCAACGTCCTGACTTTC. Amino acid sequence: CASSPGANVLTF.

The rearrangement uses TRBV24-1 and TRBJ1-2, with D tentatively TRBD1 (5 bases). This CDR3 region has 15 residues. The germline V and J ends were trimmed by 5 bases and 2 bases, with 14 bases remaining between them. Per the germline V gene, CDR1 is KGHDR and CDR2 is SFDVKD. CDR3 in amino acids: CATSGGGLTNYGYTF. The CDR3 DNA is TGTGCCACCAGTGGCGGGGGACTGACGAACTATGGCTACACCTTC.

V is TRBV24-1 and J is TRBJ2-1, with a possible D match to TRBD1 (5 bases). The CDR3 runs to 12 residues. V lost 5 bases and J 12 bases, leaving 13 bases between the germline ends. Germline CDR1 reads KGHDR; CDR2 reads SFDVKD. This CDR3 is CATSVTSQGQFF. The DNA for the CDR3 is TGTGCCACCAGTGTCACAAGTCAGGGGCAGTTCTTC.

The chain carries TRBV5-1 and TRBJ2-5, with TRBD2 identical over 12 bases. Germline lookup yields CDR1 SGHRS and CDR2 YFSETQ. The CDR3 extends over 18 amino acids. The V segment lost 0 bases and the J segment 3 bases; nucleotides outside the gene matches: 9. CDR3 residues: CASSLGLAGAGEEETQYF. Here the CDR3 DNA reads TGCGCCAGCAGCTTGGGACTAGCGGGGGCCGGGGAGGAAGAGACCCAGTACTTC. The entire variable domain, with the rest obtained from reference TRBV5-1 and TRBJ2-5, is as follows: KAGVTQTPRYLIKTRGQQVTLSCSPISGHRSVSWYQQTPGQGLQFLFEYFSETQRNKGNFPGRFSGRQFSNSRSEMNVSTLELGDSALYLCASSLGLAGAGEEETQYFGPGTRLLVL.

The DNA for the CDR3 is TGTGCCAGCAGCGACAGGGGTGGCCAAGAGACCCAGTACTTC. Amino acids: CASSDRGGQETQYF. J is TRBJ2-5 and V is TRBV27, with TRBD1 identical over 8 bases. CDR1 is MNHEY and CDR2 is SMNVEV in the germline V gene (reference sequence). The CDR3 loop spans 14 amino acids. The ends lost 6 bases at V and 1 base at J; junction bases unmatched: 4.